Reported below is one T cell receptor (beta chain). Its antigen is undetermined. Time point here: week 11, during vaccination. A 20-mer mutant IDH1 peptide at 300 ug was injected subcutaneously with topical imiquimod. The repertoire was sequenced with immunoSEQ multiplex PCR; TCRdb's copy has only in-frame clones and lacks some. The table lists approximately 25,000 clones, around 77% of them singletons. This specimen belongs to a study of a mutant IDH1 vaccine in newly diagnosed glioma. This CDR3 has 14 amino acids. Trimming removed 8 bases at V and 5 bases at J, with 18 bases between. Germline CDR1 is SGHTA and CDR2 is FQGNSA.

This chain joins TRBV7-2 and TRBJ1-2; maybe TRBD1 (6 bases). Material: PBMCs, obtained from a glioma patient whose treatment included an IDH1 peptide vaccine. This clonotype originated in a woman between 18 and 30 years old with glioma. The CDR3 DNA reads TGTGCCAGCGGATCTTGGGGGGGCGTTTATGGCTACACCTTC. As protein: CASGSWGGVYGYTF.